A selection of T cell receptor beta chains follows, all from one sample in a study of cytomegalovirus exposure and HLA in healthy donors. The assay was immunoSEQ multiplex PCR, and TCRdb's table has in-frame clones only and misses some. The table has about 130,000 clones, less than 85% seen once. Sequenced material: PBMCs. These receptors all stem from a man aged 18 to 29 in good health and CMV-seropositive. The CDR3 runs from the conserved cysteine through the conserved F or W. Each record gives: CDR3 protein, CDR3 DNA, J gene, clone size, D gene, V gene. A D gene is named only where the DNA matches it firmly. Size values are once, few and many counts, or a class for expanded clones, and some rows have none.

CDR3aa: CASSSQGEQPQHF
CDR3nt: TGTGCCAGCAGCTCCCAGGGGGAACAGCCCCAGCATTTT
j_gene: TRBJ1-5
abundance: NA
d_gene: TRBD1
v_gene: TRBV7-9

CDR3aa: CASSLSRAPAEQYF
CDR3nt: TGTGCCAGCAGCTTGAGCAGGGCCCCCGCCGAGCAGTACTTC
j_gene: TRBJ2-7
abundance: NA
d_gene: NA
v_gene: TRBV11-2

CDR3aa: CASSMDRRGYEQYF
CDR3nt: TGTGCCAGTAGTATGGACAGGAGGGGCTACGAGCAGTACTTC
j_gene: TRBJ2-7
abundance: NA
d_gene: NA
v_gene: TRBV19

CDR3aa: CASKGRASYEQYF
CDR3nt: TGTGCCAGCAAGGGCAGGGCCTCCTACGAGCAGTACTTC
j_gene: TRBJ2-7
abundance: NA
d_gene: NA
v_gene: TRBV2

CDR3aa: CASSLGTGGGRPQHF
CDR3nt: TGTGCCAGCAGCTTAGGGACAGGGGGGGGGAGGCCCCAGCATTTT
j_gene: TRBJ1-5
abundance: few
d_gene: TRBD1
v_gene: TRBV7-8

CDR3aa: CASSRYRDTSYEQYF
CDR3nt: TGTGCCAGCAGCCGGTACCGGGACACCTCCTACGAGCAGTACTTC
j_gene: TRBJ2-7
abundance: NA
d_gene: NA
v_gene: TRBV4-2

CDR3aa: CASSSPYEQYF
CDR3nt: TGTGCCAGCAGTTCCCCTTACGAGCAGTACTTC
j_gene: TRBJ2-7
abundance: NA
d_gene: NA
v_gene: TRBV28

CDR3aa: CASSTTGQSNQPQHF
CDR3nt: TGTGCCAGCAGCACGACAGGGCAGAGCAATCAGCCCCAGCATTTT
j_gene: TRBJ1-5
abundance: NA
d_gene: TRBD1
v_gene: TRBV28

CDR3aa: CAIRHPGMNTEAFF
CDR3nt: TGTGCCATCAGACACCCCGGGATGAACACTGAAGCTTTCTTT
j_gene: TRBJ1-1
abundance: NA
d_gene: NA
v_gene: TRBV10-3

CDR3aa: CASKEKTSVYNEQFF
CDR3nt: TGTGCCAGCAAGGAGAAAACTAGCGTTTACAATGAGCAGTTCTTC
j_gene: TRBJ2-1
abundance: few
d_gene: TRBD2
v_gene: TRBV2

CDR3aa: CASSLGASRYNEQFF
CDR3nt: TGTGCCAGCAGCTTAGGAGCAAGTCGGTACAATGAGCAGTTCTTC
j_gene: TRBJ2-1
abundance: NA
d_gene: NA
v_gene: TRBV7-6

CDR3aa: CASSLAGLALTNEQFF
CDR3nt: TGCGCCAGCAGCTTGGCAGGACTAGCTTTAACGAATGAGCAGTTCTTC
j_gene: TRBJ2-1
abundance: NA
d_gene: TRBD2
v_gene: TRBV5-1

CDR3aa: CASSVGDNQPQHF
CDR3nt: TGTGCCAGCAGCGTAGGGGACAATCAGCCCCAACATTTT
j_gene: TRBJ1-5
abundance: NA
d_gene: NA
v_gene: TRBV9

CDR3aa: CSVTGQWNTEAFF
CDR3nt: TGCAGCGTTACGGGACAGTGGAACACTGAAGCTTTCTTT
j_gene: TRBJ1-1
abundance: NA
d_gene: TRBD1
v_gene: TRBV29-1

CDR3aa: CASSWGLAGGVESTDTQYF
CDR3nt: TGCGCCAGCAGCTGGGGACTAGCGGGAGGGGTAGAAAGCACAGATACGCAGTATTTT
j_gene: TRBJ2-3
abundance: NA
d_gene: TRBD2
v_gene: TRBV5-1

CDR3aa: CATTQDSYEQYF
CDR3nt: TGTGCCACCACGCAGGACTCCTACGAGCAGTACTTC
j_gene: TRBJ2-7
abundance: NA
d_gene: NA
v_gene: TRBV2

CDR3aa: CASSGGTDSSYEQYF
CDR3nt: TGTGCCAGCAGTGGCGGGACAGATAGTTCCTACGAGCAGTACTTC
j_gene: TRBJ2-7
abundance: NA
d_gene: NA
v_gene: TRBV6-6

CDR3aa: CASSLPRTVISNTEAFF
CDR3nt: TGTGCCAGCAGCCTACCGCGGACAGTAATATCGAACACTGAAGCTTTCTTT
j_gene: TRBJ1-1
abundance: few
d_gene: NA
v_gene: TRBV5-6

CDR3aa: CATSRGLAGVEQYF
CDR3nt: TGTGCCACCAGCAGGGGACTAGCGGGAGTCGAGCAGTACTTC
j_gene: TRBJ2-7
abundance: NA
d_gene: TRBD2
v_gene: TRBV15

CDR3aa: CASSSSYRGPNYGYTF
CDR3nt: TGTGCCAGTAGTTCCTCTTACAGGGGGCCCAACTATGGCTACACCTTC
j_gene: TRBJ1-2
abundance: NA
d_gene: TRBD1
v_gene: TRBV19

CDR3aa: CASSPHPSGRAANEQFF
CDR3nt: TGCGCCAGCAGCCCTCACCCGAGCGGGAGGGCCGCCAATGAGCAGTTCTTC
j_gene: TRBJ2-1
abundance: NA
d_gene: TRBD2
v_gene: TRBV4-3

CDR3aa: CASSPGETQYF
CDR3nt: TGTGCCAGCTCACCTGGCGAGACCCAGTACTTC
j_gene: TRBJ2-5
abundance: NA
d_gene: NA
v_gene: TRBV18

CDR3aa: CASSLTGERSTGELFF
CDR3nt: TGCGCCAGCAGCTTGACCGGGGAAAGGAGCACCGGGGAGCTGTTTTTT
j_gene: TRBJ2-2
abundance: NA
d_gene: NA
v_gene: TRBV5-1

CDR3aa: CASSSGDRGRRGYTF
CDR3nt: TGTGCCAGCAGCTCTGGGGACAGGGGGCGTCGGGGCTACACCTTC
j_gene: TRBJ1-2
abundance: NA
d_gene: TRBD1
v_gene: TRBV5-4

CDR3aa: CASSVTPAYEQYF
CDR3nt: TGTGCCAGCAGCGTAACCCCGGCCTACGAGCAGTACTTC
j_gene: TRBJ2-7
abundance: NA
d_gene: NA
v_gene: TRBV9

CDR3aa: CASSLPGPHYEQYF
CDR3nt: TGCGCCAGCAGCTTGCCAGGGCCCCACTACGAGCAGTACTTC
j_gene: TRBJ2-7
abundance: NA
d_gene: NA
v_gene: TRBV5-1

CDR3aa: CSGGLNEQFF
CDR3nt: TGCAGCGGCGGACTAAATGAGCAGTTCTTC
j_gene: TRBJ2-1
abundance: NA
d_gene: NA
v_gene: TRBV29-1

CDR3aa: CASSYDPSRNGYTF
CDR3nt: TGTGCCAGCAGTTACGACCCTAGTCGCAATGGCTACACCTTC
j_gene: TRBJ1-2
abundance: once
d_gene: NA
v_gene: TRBV28

CDR3aa: CASSLSGGAGTDTQYF
CDR3nt: TGTGCCAGCAGCCTTAGCGGGGGGGCGGGCACAGATACGCAGTATTTT
j_gene: TRBJ2-3
abundance: NA
d_gene: TRBD2
v_gene: TRBV7-2

CDR3aa: CASSLSGAQETQYF
CDR3nt: TGCGCCAGCAGCTTGTCAGGGGCCCAAGAGACCCAGTACTTC
j_gene: TRBJ2-5
abundance: NA
d_gene: NA
v_gene: TRBV5-1

CDR3aa: CATSTWTGLSNEQFF
CDR3nt: TGTGCCACCAGCACATGGACAGGGTTAAGCAATGAGCAGTTCTTC
j_gene: TRBJ2-1
abundance: NA
d_gene: TRBD1
v_gene: TRBV15

CDR3aa: CASSQEQGRPEAFF
CDR3nt: TGTGCCAGCAGCCAAGAGCAGGGGCGACCTGAAGCTTTCTTT
j_gene: TRBJ1-1
abundance: NA
d_gene: NA
v_gene: TRBV4-2

CDR3aa: CASRIRGTGEKLFF
CDR3nt: TGTGCCAGCAGGATTCGAGGGACAGGTGAAAAACTGTTTTTT
j_gene: TRBJ1-4
abundance: few
d_gene: TRBD1
v_gene: TRBV2

CDR3aa: CASKIRPRDTPIF
CDR3nt: TGTGCCAGCAAAATTAGACCCCGGGACACCCCTATTTTT
j_gene: TRBJ2-3
abundance: NA
d_gene: NA
v_gene: TRBV28

CDR3aa: CASSDARYSYEQYF
CDR3nt: TGTGCCAGCAGTGATGCCAGGTACTCCTACGAGCAGTACTTC
j_gene: TRBJ2-7
abundance: once
d_gene: NA
v_gene: TRBV2

CDR3aa: CASSISPTGINSPLHF
CDR3nt: TGTGCCAGTAGTATTTCTCCGACAGGGATTAATTCACCCCTCCACTTT
j_gene: TRBJ1-6
abundance: NA
d_gene: TRBD1
v_gene: TRBV19

CDR3aa: CASSLVSGTGGNSPLHF
CDR3nt: TGTGCCAGCAGCTTAGTATCCGGGACAGGGGGGAATTCACCCCTCCACTTT
j_gene: TRBJ1-6
abundance: NA
d_gene: TRBD1
v_gene: TRBV7-6

CDR3aa: CASSQQLNTEAFF
CDR3nt: TGTGCCAGCAGCCAACAGCTGAACACTGAAGCTTTCTTT
j_gene: TRBJ1-1
abundance: few
d_gene: NA
v_gene: TRBV7-2

CDR3aa: CASSPAVDYTF
CDR3nt: TGTGCCAGCAGCCCCGCAGTTGACTACACCTTC
j_gene: TRBJ1-2
abundance: NA
d_gene: NA
v_gene: TRBV7-9

CDR3aa: CASSEIIWREAFF
CDR3nt: TGTGCCAGCAGTGAAATCATTTGGAGGGAAGCTTTCTTT
j_gene: TRBJ1-1
abundance: once
d_gene: NA
v_gene: TRBV2

CDR3aa: CASSYAGQGGYEQYF
CDR3nt: TGTGCCAGCAGTTATGCTGGGCAGGGTGGCTACGAGCAGTACTTC
j_gene: TRBJ2-7
abundance: NA
d_gene: NA
v_gene: TRBV6-6

CDR3aa: CASSRTSGEADGYTF
CDR3nt: TGTGCCAGCAGTCGAACCTCGGGGGAGGCAGATGGCTACACCTTC
j_gene: TRBJ1-2
abundance: NA
d_gene: NA
v_gene: TRBV28

CDR3aa: CASSFPPGTGNYGYTF
CDR3nt: TGTGCCAGCAGTTTTCCCCCCGGGACAGGAAACTATGGCTACACCTTC
j_gene: TRBJ1-2
abundance: NA
d_gene: TRBD1
v_gene: TRBV28

CDR3aa: CASSPDPGSRLDYEQYF
CDR3nt: TGCGCCAGCAGCCCCGATCCCGGGTCTAGATTAGACTACGAGCAGTACTTC
j_gene: TRBJ2-7
abundance: NA
d_gene: NA
v_gene: TRBV4-1

CDR3aa: CASSLLASTGELFF
CDR3nt: TGTGCCAGCAGTCTACTAGCGTCCACCGGGGAGCTGTTTTTT
j_gene: TRBJ2-2
abundance: few
d_gene: TRBD2
v_gene: TRBV7-3